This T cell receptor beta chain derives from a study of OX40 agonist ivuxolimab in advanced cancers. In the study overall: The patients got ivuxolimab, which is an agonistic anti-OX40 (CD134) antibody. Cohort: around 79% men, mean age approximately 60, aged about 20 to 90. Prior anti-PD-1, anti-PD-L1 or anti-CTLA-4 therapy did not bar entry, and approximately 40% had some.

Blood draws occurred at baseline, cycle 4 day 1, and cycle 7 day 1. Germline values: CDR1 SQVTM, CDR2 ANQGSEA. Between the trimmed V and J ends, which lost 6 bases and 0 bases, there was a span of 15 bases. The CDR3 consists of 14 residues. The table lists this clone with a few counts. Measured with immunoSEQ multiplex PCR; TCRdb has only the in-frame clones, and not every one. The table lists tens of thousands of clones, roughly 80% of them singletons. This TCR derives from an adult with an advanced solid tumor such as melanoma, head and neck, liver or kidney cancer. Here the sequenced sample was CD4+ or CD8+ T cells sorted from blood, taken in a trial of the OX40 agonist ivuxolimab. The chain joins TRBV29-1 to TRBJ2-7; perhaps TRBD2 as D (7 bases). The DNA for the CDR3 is TGCAGCGTGGGGGGGGCTCCATCCTCCTACGAGCAGTACTTC. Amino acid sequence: CSVGGAPSSYEQYF.